The 9 T cell receptor beta chains given below trace back to one sample, sequenced in a study of T cell changes during pregnancy in multiple sclerosis. Here immunoSEQ multiplex PCR was the method, and the copy in TCRdb shows in-frame clones only, minus some. The sample gives about 40,000 clones, over 70% of which show up once; over 4% is in the top ten. Here the sequenced sample was peripheral blood, taken in the first trimester of pregnancy. The source is a female donor in good health, enrolled as a control in a pregnancy study.

This chain connects TRBV1 to TRBJ2-5; TRBD1 was called by the table and not checked on the DNA. TRBV1 is flagged as a pseudogene. The CDR3 contains 15 residues. CDR3 nucleotide sequence: TGCACCAGCAGCCGGACCCTCAGGGAATCAGAGACCCAGTACTTC. Protein product: CTSSRTLRESETQYF.

This chain connects TRBV5-1 to TRBJ2-5, with TRBD2 matching 7 bases. With V trimmed by 4 bases and J by 1 base, 7 bases remained unmatched. Germline-derived CDR1 and CDR2 are SGHRS and YFSETQ. The CDR3 runs to 15 residues. This CDR3 is CASSPAGLPQETQYF. The CDR3 region has the DNA TGCGCCAGCAGCCCAGCGGGACTGCCCCAAGAGACCCAGTACTTC. Combining the CDR3 with reference TRBV5-1 and TRBJ2-5 gives the whole variable domain KAGVTQTPRYLIKTRGQQVTLSCSPISGHRSVSWYQQTPGQGLQFLFEYFSETQRNKGNFPGRFSGRQFSNSRSEMNVSTLELGDSALYLCASSPAGLPQETQYFGPGTRLLVL.

The chain uses TRBV5-1 and TRBJ1-6, with 9 bases matching TRBD1. Germline assignment: CDR1 SGHRS and CDR2 YFSETQ. The V segment lost 5 bases and the J segment 9 bases; nucleotides outside the gene matches: 9. The CDR3 extends over 15 amino acids. The CDR3 DNA follows: TGCGCCAGCAGTTTTACGGGGACAGGGACTTCACCCCTCCACTTT. Protein: CASSFTGTGTSPLHF.

This chain joins TRBV7-3 and TRBJ2-6; 10 bases align to TRBD2. The V gene's germline CDR1 is SGHTA and CDR2 FQGTGA. Germline trimming cut 1 base from V and 1 base from J; bases unmatched to any gene: 4. The CDR3 is 18 residues long. The CDR3 nucleotides read TGTGCCAGCAGCTTAAACAGCGGGAGGGGGTCTGGGGCCAACGTCCTGACTTTC. Protein sequence: CASSLNSGRGSGANVLTF. The full variable domain, its missing parts supplied by reference TRBV7-3 and TRBJ2-6, is GAGVSQTPSNKVTEKGKYVELRCDPISGHTALYWYRQSLGQGPEFLIYFQGTGAADDSGLPNDRFFAVRPEGSVSTLKIQRTERGDSAVYLCASSLNSGRGSGANVLTFGAGSRLTVL.

The chain links TRBV5-1 to TRBJ2-3, with 9 positions matching TRBD1. Trimming at V came to 3 bases and at J to 1 base, leaving 6 bases not matched to a gene. Germline CDR1 and CDR2: SGHRS and YFSETQ. The CDR3 loop spans 16 amino acids. The DNA of the CDR3 is TGCGCCAGCAGCTCCAGCCGGGACAGGGGCACAGATACGCAGTATTTT. This encodes CASSSSRDRGTDTQYF.

This clone was observed many times. The gene calls are TRBV4-2 and TRBJ2-7; TRBD2 is a possible D gene (5 bases). The germline gives CDR1 LGHNA, CDR2 YNFKEQ. The CDR3 spans 15 residues. The germline V and J ends were trimmed by 0 bases and 0 bases, with 9 bases remaining between them. The CDR3 DNA reads TGTGCCAGCAGCCAAGAGGCTAGCAGCTCCTACGAGCAGTACTTC. This encodes CASSQEASSSYEQYF.

The gene calls are TRBV28 and TRBJ1-2; 9 bases fit TRBD1. This CDR3 region has 16 residues. V was pared by 3 bases and J by 0 bases, with 5 bases of the junction left unmatched. Germline CDR1 MDHEN, CDR2 SYDVKM. DNA of the CDR3: TGTGCCAGCAGTTTTGGACAGGGGCGAACTAACTATGGCTACACCTTC. This gives the protein CASSFGQGRTNYGYTF.

This clone was counted only a few times. The chain uses TRBV6-6 and TRBJ1-1; TRBD1 agrees at 8 bases. J lost 4 bases, V lost 6 bases, and 4 bases had no gene match. The CDR3 contains 13 residues. Germline CDR1 is MNHNY and CDR2 is SVGAGI (reference sequence). DNA for the CDR3: TGTGCCAGCAGGACAGGGGTTGGCACTGAAGCTTTCTTT. Its translation is CASRTGVGTEAFF.

The chain combines TRBV7-2 with TRBJ1-1, with D maybe TRBD1 (5 bases). Trimming left V 5 bases short and J 2 bases short, with 12 bases between. The V gene's germline CDR1 is SGHTA and CDR2 FQGNSA. This CDR3 is built from 14 residues. CDR3 in amino acids: CASSPRGDNTEAFF. CDR3 bases: TGTGCCAGCAGCCCCCGGGGGGACAACACTGAAGCTTTCTTT.